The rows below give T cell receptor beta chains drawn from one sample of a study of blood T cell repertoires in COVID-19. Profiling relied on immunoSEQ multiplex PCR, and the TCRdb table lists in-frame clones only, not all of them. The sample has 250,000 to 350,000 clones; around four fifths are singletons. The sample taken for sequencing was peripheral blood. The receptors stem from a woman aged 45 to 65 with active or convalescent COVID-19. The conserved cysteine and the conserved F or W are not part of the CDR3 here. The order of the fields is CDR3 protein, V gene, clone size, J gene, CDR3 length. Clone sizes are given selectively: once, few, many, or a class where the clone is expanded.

CDR3aa: ASSGSGVDTEAF
v_gene: TRBV5-1
abundance: once
j_gene: TRBJ1-1
len: 12

CDR3aa: ASSHSGRSSYEQY
v_gene: TRBV6-5
abundance: .
j_gene: TRBJ2-7
len: 13

CDR3aa: SAGGGNQPQH
v_gene: TRBV29-1
abundance: .
j_gene: TRBJ1-5
len: 10

CDR3aa: ASSRTRNSYEQY
v_gene: TRBV2
abundance: .
j_gene: TRBJ2-7
len: 12

CDR3aa: ASSEISNEQY
v_gene: TRBV25-1
abundance: once
j_gene: TRBJ2-7
len: 10

CDR3aa: ASSYDRGWIVLH
v_gene: TRBV6-6
abundance: .
j_gene: TRBJ1-6
len: 12

CDR3aa: ASSPGSASQETQY
v_gene: TRBV2
abundance: .
j_gene: TRBJ2-5
len: 13

CDR3aa: AAQAGTGDPYGYT
v_gene: TRBV10-1
abundance: .
j_gene: TRBJ1-2
len: 13

CDR3aa: ASSSGQVNQPQH
v_gene: TRBV11-2
abundance: .
j_gene: TRBJ1-5
len: 12

CDR3aa: ASSRGGLARGTQY
v_gene: TRBV4-1
abundance: .
j_gene: TRBJ2-3
len: 13

CDR3aa: AIGGRRETQY
v_gene: TRBV28
abundance: .
j_gene: TRBJ2-5
len: 10

CDR3aa: ASSPWVGTRPYNEQF
v_gene: TRBV18
abundance: .
j_gene: TRBJ2-1
len: 15

CDR3aa: ATSDSGYGDEKLF
v_gene: TRBV24-1
abundance: .
j_gene: TRBJ1-4
len: 13

CDR3aa: ASSAGWGWDEQF
v_gene: TRBV25-1
abundance: few
j_gene: TRBJ2-1
len: 12

CDR3aa: ASSLRSNFYSNQPQH
v_gene: TRBV6-2/TRBV6-3
abundance: .
j_gene: TRBJ1-5
len: 15

CDR3aa: ASSPWASGTGNEKLF
v_gene: TRBV7-9
abundance: .
j_gene: TRBJ1-4
len: 15

CDR3aa: ASSSRTGNKNIQY
v_gene: TRBV28
abundance: few
j_gene: TRBJ2-4
len: 13

CDR3aa: ASSYSDRGTEAF
v_gene: TRBV6-6
abundance: .
j_gene: TRBJ1-1
len: 12

CDR3aa: ASSPRTDYGYT
v_gene: TRBV5-1
abundance: .
j_gene: TRBJ1-2
len: 11

CDR3aa: AITPGLPDTQY
v_gene: TRBV10-3
abundance: once
j_gene: TRBJ2-3
len: 11

CDR3aa: ASRPTGVFATNEKLF
v_gene: TRBV28
abundance: .
j_gene: TRBJ1-4
len: 15

CDR3aa: ASSLPGQGSVLF
v_gene: TRBV7-9
abundance: .
j_gene: TRBJ1-4
len: 12

CDR3aa: ASSIQGILDTEAF
v_gene: TRBV19
abundance: few
j_gene: TRBJ1-1
len: 13

CDR3aa: ASRGQMNTEAF
v_gene: TRBV2
abundance: many
j_gene: TRBJ1-1
len: 11

CDR3aa: ASSDRGRNTGELF
v_gene: TRBV19
abundance: .
j_gene: TRBJ2-2
len: 13

CDR3aa: AILTSGRAYEQF
v_gene: TRBV2
abundance: .
j_gene: TRBJ2-1
len: 12

CDR3aa: SAGGNHEQY
v_gene: TRBV20-1
abundance: .
j_gene: TRBJ2-7
len: 9

CDR3aa: ATSAGQIPYNEQF
v_gene: TRBV24-1
abundance: .
j_gene: TRBJ2-1
len: 13

CDR3aa: ASSTAYEQY
v_gene: TRBV12-3/TRBV12-4
abundance: .
j_gene: TRBJ2-7
len: 9

CDR3aa: ASSITRVHRVGGYT
v_gene: TRBV19
abundance: .
j_gene: TRBJ1-2
len: 14

CDR3aa: SVATGKQY
v_gene: TRBV29-1
abundance: .
j_gene: TRBJ2-7
len: 8

CDR3aa: ASSRTRSTDTQY
v_gene: TRBV6-7
abundance: .
j_gene: TRBJ2-3
len: 12

CDR3aa: ASSTSDGGWNTEAF
v_gene: TRBV28
abundance: .
j_gene: TRBJ1-1
len: 14

CDR3aa: ASSPVGTGDMETQY
v_gene: TRBV19
abundance: .
j_gene: TRBJ2-5
len: 14

CDR3aa: ASCTGPANEKLF
v_gene: TRBV6-5
abundance: .
j_gene: TRBJ1-4
len: 12

CDR3aa: ASRDSTGQSNSPLH
v_gene: TRBV2
abundance: .
j_gene: TRBJ1-6
len: 14

CDR3aa: SASQETQY
v_gene: TRBV20-1
abundance: .
j_gene: TRBJ2-5
len: 8

CDR3aa: ASRGTGGDEKLF
v_gene: TRBV6-6
abundance: .
j_gene: TRBJ1-4
len: 12

CDR3aa: ASREGYLNEKLF
v_gene: TRBV2
abundance: .
j_gene: TRBJ1-4
len: 12

CDR3aa: ASSLLGQGGDTQY
v_gene: TRBV7-9
abundance: few
j_gene: TRBJ2-3
len: 13

CDR3aa: ASSSGDYIAEAF
v_gene: TRBV27
abundance: .
j_gene: TRBJ1-1
len: 12

CDR3aa: ASSAGQGGAEAF
v_gene: TRBV27
abundance: .
j_gene: TRBJ1-1
len: 12

CDR3aa: ASSQDETGGFTDTQY
v_gene: TRBV3-1/TRBV3-2
abundance: .
j_gene: TRBJ2-3
len: 15

CDR3aa: ASSLLGAGANVLT
v_gene: TRBV5-6
abundance: .
j_gene: TRBJ2-6
len: 13

CDR3aa: ASSDKRSPSTDTQY
v_gene: TRBV25-1
abundance: .
j_gene: TRBJ2-3
len: 14

CDR3aa: ASSSQRGDTQY
v_gene: TRBV7-6
abundance: .
j_gene: TRBJ2-3
len: 11

CDR3aa: ASSQTPGQGVYEQF
v_gene: TRBV14
abundance: few
j_gene: TRBJ2-1
len: 14

CDR3aa: ASKRGSNSPLH
v_gene: TRBV19
abundance: .
j_gene: TRBJ1-6
len: 11

CDR3aa: ASSPTTGFSGYT
v_gene: TRBV7-2
abundance: .
j_gene: TRBJ1-2
len: 12

CDR3aa: ASSQDAAGEQY
v_gene: TRBV4-1
abundance: once
j_gene: TRBJ2-7
len: 11

CDR3aa: ASSLSEGAAQH
v_gene: TRBV19
abundance: .
j_gene: TRBJ1-5
len: 11

CDR3aa: ASSVQGIRNQPQH
v_gene: TRBV2
abundance: .
j_gene: TRBJ1-5
len: 13

CDR3aa: ASSLGAGAAKNIQY
v_gene: TRBV5-6
abundance: .
j_gene: TRBJ2-4
len: 14